This TCR beta chain was captured by sequencing in a study of blood T cell repertoires in COVID-19 (TCRdb year 2020). Describing the broader study: Samples covering the acute and convalescent phases of COVID-19 were provided by collaborators in the United States, Italy and Spain. The prospective study material was composed of cDNA or gDNA derived from T cells, B-cell-depleted T cells, or PBMCs. Subjects who had been exposed to COVID-19, were actively infected with it, or had recovered from it provided the deeply sampled blood TCRbeta repertoires that made up the dataset. A freely available public database, intended as a resource for researchers studying the immune response to SARS-CoV-2, is where the repertoires were released. The samples were drawn from the first 160 participants of the ongoing ImmuneRACE study and from 950 to 1,500 subjects provided by 6 global collaborators. A de-identified subject ID, COVID-19 status, age in years and sex were almost always included in the sample metadata. HLA class I and class II types, where available, came from metadata supplied by the sample provider rather than from assay-based typing. The investigation overall reported the following: The amount of clinical and demographic metadata varied by source and participant and was provided uncurated.

Enrolling through a virtual design, the prospective study's participants ranged in age from roughly 18 to 90 years and lived across about two dozen United States geographic areas. In the prospective study, participants were assigned to cohorts based on the clinical history participants reported in a screening survey and a study questionnaire. Exposed participants were defined as having been in contact with someone with a PCR-confirmed or clinician-diagnosed COVID-19 case within 2 weeks of study entry. Mobile phlebotomists in the prospective study collected whole blood, serum and a nasopharyngeal or oropharyngeal swab from every participant. Participants in the prospective study had the option to provide additional blood draws and questionnaires over an approximately 2-month period. Before DNA extraction, prospective study blood samples were shipped either frozen or at room temperature. The immunoSEQ Assay, a bias-controlled multiplex PCR, was used to amplify TCRbeta CDR3 regions from genomic DNA. As for the original processing: Nucleated cell counts per sample were estimated from amplification of reference gene primers within the assay. To quantify the absolute abundance of each unique TCRbeta CDR3 rearrangement, sequence reads were collapsed and filtered. For each sample, productive Simpson clonality was calculated as the square root of Simpson's diversity index across productive rearrangements. TCRdb stores this immuneACCESS table with in-frame sequences only. Part of the clones is absent; in the studies checked, under half of the shortfall reflects unresolved V genes, and no reason is known for the rest. V, J and clone size are those of that table, while D and trimming were read from the DNA. The sample profile shows 150,000 or so clones; roughly 87% of them were found once. In total, the top ten clones hold less than 5% of the sample.

Notes on this clone: The target of this receptor is not known. The sample holds no much larger clone one base away, and base qualities are not on file.

At the junction V is shortened by 4 bases and J by 8 bases; bases outside the gene matches: 13. CDR1 and CDR2, looked up from the germline V gene, are SGHRS and YFSETQ. Taken from cysteine to phenylalanine, the CDR3 has 16 residues. Only the CDR3 portion is preserved as DNA: 48 bases, with reading frame beginning at the first base. This receptor was identified in a woman in her thirties or forties who had been exposed to COVID-19. The V and J segments used are TRBV5-1 and TRBJ2-1; TRBD2 fits 9 bases in the junction. Material: PBMCs or T cells enriched from blood (not recorded which). The DNA sequence reads TGCGCCAGCAGCCTCGCCGGGACTAGCAAAGTCCATGAGCAGTTCTTC. This is translated as CASSLAGTSKVHEQFF.